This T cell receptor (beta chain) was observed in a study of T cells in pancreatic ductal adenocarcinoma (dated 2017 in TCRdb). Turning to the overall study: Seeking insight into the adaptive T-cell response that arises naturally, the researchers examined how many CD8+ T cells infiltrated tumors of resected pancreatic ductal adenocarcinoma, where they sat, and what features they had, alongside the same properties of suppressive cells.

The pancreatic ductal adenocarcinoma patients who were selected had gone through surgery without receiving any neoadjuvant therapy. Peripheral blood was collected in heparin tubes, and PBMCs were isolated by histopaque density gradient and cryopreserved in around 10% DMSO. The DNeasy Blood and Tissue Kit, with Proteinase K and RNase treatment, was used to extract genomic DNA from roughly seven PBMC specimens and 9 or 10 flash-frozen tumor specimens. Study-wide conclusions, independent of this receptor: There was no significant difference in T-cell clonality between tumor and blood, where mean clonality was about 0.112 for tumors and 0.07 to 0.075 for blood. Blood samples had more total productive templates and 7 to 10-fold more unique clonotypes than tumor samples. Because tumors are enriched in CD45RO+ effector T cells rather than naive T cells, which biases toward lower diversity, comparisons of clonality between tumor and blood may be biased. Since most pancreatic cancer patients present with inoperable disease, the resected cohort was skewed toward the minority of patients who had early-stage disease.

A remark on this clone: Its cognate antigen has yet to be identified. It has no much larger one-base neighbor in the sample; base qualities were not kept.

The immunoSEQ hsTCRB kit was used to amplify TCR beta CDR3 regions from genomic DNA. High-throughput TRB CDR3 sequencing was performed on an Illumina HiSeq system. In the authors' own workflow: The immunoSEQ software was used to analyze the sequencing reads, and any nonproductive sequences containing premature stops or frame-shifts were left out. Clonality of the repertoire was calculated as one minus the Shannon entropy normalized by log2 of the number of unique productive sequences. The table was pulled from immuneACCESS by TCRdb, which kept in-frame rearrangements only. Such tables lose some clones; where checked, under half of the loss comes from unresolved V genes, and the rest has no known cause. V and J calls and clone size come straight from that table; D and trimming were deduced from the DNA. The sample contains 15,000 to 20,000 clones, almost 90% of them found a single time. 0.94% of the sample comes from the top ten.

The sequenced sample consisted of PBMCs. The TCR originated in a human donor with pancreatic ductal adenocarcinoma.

DNA sequence: TGTGCCAGCAGCTTGGACAGGGGGAACACTGAAGCTTTCTTT. It is translated as CASSLDRGNTEAFF. The chain joins TRBV5-6 to TRBJ1-1; 7 bases in between match TRBD1. From its cysteine to its phenylalanine, the CDR3 spans 14 amino acids. CDR3 DNA is the only sequence kept; it has 42 bases, read in frame from the first base. CDR1 and CDR2 (SGHDT, YYEEEE) derive from the germline V gene. Trimmed from V: 0 bases; trimmed from J: 1 base; junction bases lacking a gene match: 0.